This T cell receptor beta chain came from a study of blood T cell repertoires in COVID-19. Study-level background: The United States, Italy and Spain were the sources of the acute and convalescent COVID-19 samples. T cells, B-cell-depleted T cells, or PBMCs supplied cDNA or gDNA.

The CDR3 runs to 14 residues. Losses at the gene ends were 4 bases for V and 8 bases for J; bases not matched to a gene: 7. Germline V gives CDR1 MNHEY, CDR2 SMNVEV (reference sequence). The Seattle patients joined while their infection was active and were tracked longitudinally afterward. Authors' analysis steps: Nucleated cell counts were estimated from reference gene primer amplification. Sequencing was performed with immunoSEQ multiplex PCR; in TCRdb, only in-frame clones are kept and a portion is missing. The DNA gave D and trimming, while V, J and clone size come from that table. Here the sample spans over 450,000 clones, approximately 89% being singletons.

The origin of this receptor is a man aged 18 to 29 with COVID-19, enrolled during active disease. The sample was peripheral blood. The chain uses TRBV27 and TRBJ2-1, with 8 bases matching TRBD1. CDR3 in amino acids: CASSSGQGAYEQFF. In DNA, the CDR3 is TGTGCCAGCAGTTCCGGTCAGGGGGCATATGAGCAGTTCTTC.